This entry describes one T cell receptor (beta chain). The target antigen is unknown. This sample is part of a study of T cell responses to AZD1222 COVID-19 vaccine. General observations from the study: Among vaccine-associated CD4 TCRs, coverage spanned spike, with dominance at 160-218 and 743-854. Mostly white British, mostly female donors; authors suggested clonal diversity may be underestimated. The reported proportion of spike-specific TCRs targeting unmutated variant regions was nearly half. Every sample of the repertoires postdated the peak T cell response.

Clones were read by immunoSEQ multiplex PCR, and TCRdb kept only the in-frame ones, dropping some. The sample holds just over 70,000 clones, about 85% seen once. This CDR3 spans 14 amino acids. The germline V gene has CDR1 WNHNN and CDR2 SYGVQD (reference sequence). Trimming took off 6 bases at V and 3 bases at J, with 15 bases between the two ends. The sample in question was peripheral blood, obtained on day 0 of AZD1222 vaccination. The receptor was derived from an adult in good health. V is TRBV10-1 and J is TRBJ2-7, with D tentatively TRBD2 (6 bases). CDR3 DNA sequence: TGCGCCAGCAGCGTGGGCGGGGAGCTCTACGAGCAGTACTTC. Protein: CASSVGGELYEQYF.